Sequencing of this T cell receptor beta chain was carried out in a study of cytomegalovirus exposure and HLA in healthy donors. Both 60 Vbeta primers and 13 Jbeta primers went into the PCR. Here immunoSEQ multiplex PCR was the method, and the copy in TCRdb shows in-frame clones only, minus some. The sample shows some 54,000 clones, more than 70% of them seen only once. This TCR was sampled from a male donor in good health and CMV-seronegative. Sample: PBMCs.

The DNA for the CDR3 is TGTGCCAGCAGCGTCGGTGGACAGGCTCAGCCCCAGCATTTT. Its translation: CASSVGGQAQPQHF. The chain uses TRBV9 and TRBJ1-5; the match to TRBD1 covers 7 bases. Trimming cost V 2 bases and J 6 bases; bases outside gene matches: 5. The germline V gene has CDR1 SGDLS and CDR2 YYNGEE. The CDR3 totals 14 residues. The complete variable domain, with remaining parts taken from reference TRBV9 and TRBJ1-5, reads DSGVTQTPKHLITATGQRVTLRCSPRSGDLSVYWYQQSLDQGLQFLIQYYNGEERAKGNILERFSAQQFPDLHSELNLSSLELGDSALYFCASSVGGQAQPQHFGDGTRLSIL.